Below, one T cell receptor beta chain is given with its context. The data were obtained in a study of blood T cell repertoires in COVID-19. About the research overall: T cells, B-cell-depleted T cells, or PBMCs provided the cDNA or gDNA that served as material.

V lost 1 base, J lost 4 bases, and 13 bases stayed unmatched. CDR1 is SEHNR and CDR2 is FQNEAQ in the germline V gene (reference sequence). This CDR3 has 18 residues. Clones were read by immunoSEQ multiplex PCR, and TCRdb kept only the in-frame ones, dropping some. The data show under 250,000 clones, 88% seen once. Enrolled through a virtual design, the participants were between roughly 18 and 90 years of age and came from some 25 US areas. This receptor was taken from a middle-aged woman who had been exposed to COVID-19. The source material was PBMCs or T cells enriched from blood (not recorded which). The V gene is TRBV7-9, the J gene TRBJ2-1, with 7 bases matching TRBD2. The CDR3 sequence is CASSLVGGGPPSYNEQFF. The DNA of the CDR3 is TGTGCCAGCAGCTTAGTGGGGGGAGGGCCCCCCTCTTACAATGAGCAGTTCTTC. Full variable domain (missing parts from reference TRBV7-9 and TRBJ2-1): DTGVSQNPRHKITKRGQNVTFRCDPISEHNRLYWYRQTLGQGPEFLTYFQNEAQLEKSRLLSDRFSAERPKGSFSTLEIQRTEQGDSAMYLCASSLVGGGPPSYNEQFFGPGTRLTVL.